One sample yielded the 29 T cell receptor beta chains listed below, sequenced in a study of OX40 agonist ivuxolimab in advanced cancers. Assay: immunoSEQ multiplex PCR; the TCRdb copy retains only in-frame clones and omits some. The sample has more than 75,000 clones, around 90% seen once. Specimen: CD4+ or CD8+ T cells sorted from blood, collected in a trial of the OX40 agonist ivuxolimab. The receptors originated from an adult with an advanced solid tumor such as melanoma, head and neck, liver or kidney cancer.

The V gene is TRBV28, the J gene TRBJ1-6; unclear D gene. Trimming left V 1 base short and J 8 bases short, with 15 bases between. Germline V CDR1 and CDR2: MDHEN, SYDVKM. CDR3 length: 16 residues. CDR3 sequence (DNA): TGTGCCAGCAGTTTATTCCCCATCCCGACGGATTCACCCCTCCACTTT. Protein product: CASSLFPIPTDSPLHF. Filled out from reference TRBV28 and TRBJ1-6, the complete variable domain reads DVKVTQSSRYLVKRTGEKVFLECVQDMDHENMFWYRQDPGLGLRLIYFSYDVKMKEKGDIPEGYSVSREKKERFSLILESASTNQTSMYLCASSLFPIPTDSPLHFGNGTRLTVT.

The chain is built from TRBV6-6 and TRBJ2-2; D is unclear. V was cut by 6 bases and J by 5 bases, with 10 bases left in between. The CDR3 is 13 residues long. CDR1 and CDR2 from the germline V gene are MNHNY and SVGAGI (reference sequence). The CDR3 DNA is TGTGCCAGCAGCTTACTCGAAACCGGGGAGCTGTTTTTT. Its translation: CASSLLETGELFF.

This sequence joins TRBV28 and TRBJ2-4; 9 nucleotides align to TRBD1. From germline, CDR1 is MDHEN and CDR2 SYDVKM. The junction had 9 bases not matched to a gene; V was cut back by 4 bases and J by 5 bases. The CDR3 is 16 residues long. CDR3 residues: CASSWTYRGRENIQYF. The CDR3 DNA sequence: TGTGCCAGCAGTTGGACTTACAGGGGGCGGGAAAACATTCAGTACTTC.

The rearrangement links TRBV7-9 to TRBJ2-3; 11 bases are shared with TRBD2. Trimming removed 3 bases from V and 0 bases from J; junction bases left unmatched: 8. CDR1 and CDR2 from the germline V gene are SEHNR and FQNEAQ (reference sequence). The CDR3 sequence is 18 residues long. In nucleotides, the CDR3 is TGTGCCAGCAGCTTCGGGAGACTAGCGGGAAAGAGCACAGATACGCAGTATTTT. It translates to CASSFGRLAGKSTDTQYF.

The chain has TRBV28 and TRBJ2-3, with D possibly being TRBD1 (5 bases). V dropped 6 bases and J dropped 5 bases, with 18 bases sitting between them. Germline CDR1 MDHEN, CDR2 SYDVKM. This CDR3 region has 15 residues. The CDR3 DNA reads TGTGCCAGCAGCCAAGCTGGACATGTCAAAGATACGCAGTATTTT. This translates into CASSQAGHVKDTQYF.

This clone appeared a single time. V and J are TRBV6-5 and TRBJ1-1; D perhaps matches TRBD1 (5 bases). Trimming took off 2 bases at V and 6 bases at J, with 16 bases between the two ends. Germline V gene data show CDR1 as MNHEY and CDR2 as SVGAGI. The CDR3 spans 15 residues. The DNA for the CDR3 is TGTGCCAGCAGTTACGATAGGGCAGGGTTAGCTGAAGCTTTCTTT. Its translation: CASSYDRAGLAEAFF.

The chain employs TRBV15 and TRBJ2-3; D gene unclear. Between the trimmed V and J ends, which lost 3 bases and 4 bases, there was a span of 11 bases. Germline-derived CDR1 and CDR2 are LNHNV and YYDKDF (reference sequence). This CDR3 region has 14 residues. This CDR3 is CATSRSPQSDTQYF. Here the CDR3 DNA reads TGTGCCACCAGCAGGTCTCCGCAATCAGATACGCAGTATTTT.

The rearrangement links TRBV2 to TRBJ1-4; a possible D gene is TRBD1 (6 bases). Per the germline V gene, CDR1 is SNHLY and CDR2 is FYNNEI. CDR3 length: 14 residues. V lost 5 bases to trimming and J lost 2 bases, with 9 bases between them. CDR3 nucleotide sequence: TGTGCCAGCAGTCCGGGACATACTAATGAAAAACTGTTTTTT. This translates into CASSPGHTNEKLFF.

This clone was seen a single time. The V and J genes are TRBV6-5 and TRBJ1-5; D uncertain. Trimming stripped 5 bases from V and 10 bases from J, with 9 bases between. CDR3 length: 11 amino acids. Looked up from germline, CDR1 is MNHEY and CDR2 is SVGAGI. CDR3 bases: TGTGCCAGCAGTGACGAAATCCCCCAGCATTTT. It specifies CASSDEIPQHF.

V usage is TRBV2 and J usage is TRBJ1-3; perhaps TRBD1 as D (5 bases). Germline V lookup: CDR1 SNHLY, CDR2 FYNNEI. The germline V and J ends were trimmed by 8 bases and 0 bases, with 20 bases remaining between them. The CDR3 runs to 17 residues. CDR3 residues: CASGEVVRGRSGNTIYF. In DNA, the CDR3 is TGTGCCAGCGGGGAGGTGGTTAGGGGCCGCTCTGGAAACACCATATATTTT.

The gene calls are TRBV7-2 and TRBJ2-4; D may be TRBD1 (5 bases). Germline-derived CDR1 and CDR2 are SGHTA and FQGNSA. The CDR3 spans 12 residues. V lost 2 bases to trimming and J lost 7 bases, with 6 bases between them. CDR3 nucleotides: TGTGCCAGCAGCTTACCAGGGAACATTCAGTACTTC. This codes for CASSLPGNIQYF.

The chain's CDR3 is CATGTYGYTF. The CDR3 DNA follows: TGTGCCACCGGGACCTATGGCTACACCTTC. V and J are TRBV19 and TRBJ1-2, with D possibly being TRBD1 (5 bases). V shed 10 bases and J shed 4 bases, with 7 bases lying between them. The CDR3 spans 10 residues. The germline V gene has CDR1 LNHDA and CDR2 SQIVND (reference sequence).

The J gene is TRBJ1-2, the V gene TRBV28; no clear D. The V end was cut by 10 bases, the J end by 0 bases, with 15 bases between. Looked up from germline, CDR1 is MDHEN and CDR2 is SYDVKM. This CDR3 is built from 14 residues. The CDR3 protein is CATTRGPSNYGYTF. CDR3 bases: TGTGCCACCACACGAGGACCCTCTAACTATGGCTACACCTTC.

The chain carries TRBV7-2 and TRBJ2-2, with 9 bases that match TRBD2. Germline CDR1 is SGHTA and CDR2 is FQGNSA. With V trimmed by 1 base and J by 6 bases, 0 bases remained unmatched. The CDR3 length is 14 residues. DNA for the CDR3: TGTGCCAGCAGCTTAGGGACTAGCGCCGGGGAGCTGTTTTTT. This codes for CASSLGTSAGELFF.

The sample holds one count of this clone. The rearrangement uses TRBV5-1 and TRBJ1-2; no definite D call. Germline values: CDR1 SGHRS, CDR2 YFSETQ. V was clipped by 4 bases and J by 3 bases, with 13 bases between them. The CDR3 is 14 residues long. The CDR3 sequence: CASSAPPDHYGYTF. The CDR3 region has the DNA TGCGCCAGCAGCGCGCCTCCCGACCACTATGGCTACACCTTC.

The chain is built from TRBV5-8 and TRBJ1-6; D not certain. V lost 0 bases to trimming and J lost 9 bases, with 10 bases between them. The germline CDR1 and CDR2 sequences are SGHTS and YDEGEE. This CDR3 comprises 14 residues. In DNA form, the CDR3 reads TGTGCCAGCAGCTTGGCCGGGCAGACTTCACCCCTCCACTTT. This sequence encodes CASSLAGQTSPLHF. Full variable domain (outside the CDR3, taken from reference TRBV5-8 and TRBJ1-6): EAGVTQSPTHLIKTRGQQATLRCSPISGHTSVYWYQQALGLGLQFLLWYDEGEERNRGNFPPRFSGRQFPNYSSELNVNALELEDSALYLCASSLAGQTSPLHFGNGTRLTVT.

The V and J genes are TRBV18 and TRBJ2-2; D not resolved. Germline lookup yields CDR1 KGHSH and CDR2 LQKENI. The V gene lost 3 bases and the J gene lost 2 bases, with 7 bases spanning the gap. The length of the CDR3 is 14 residues. CDR3 residues: CASSPAVNTGELFF. CDR3 in DNA: TGTGCCAGCTCACCCGCCGTAAACACCGGGGAGCTGTTTTTT.

The chain joins TRBV11-2 to TRBJ1-2; D unresolved. The CDR3 has 14 amino acids. Germline CDR1 reads SGHAT; CDR2 reads FQNNGV. V was pared by 2 bases and J by 4 bases, with 11 bases between. The CDR3 coding sequence is TGTGCCAGCAGCTTATACCTCGGCCTCTATGGCTACACCTTC. It encodes CASSLYLGLYGYTF. The entire variable domain, with the rest obtained from reference TRBV11-2 and TRBJ1-2, is as follows: EAGVAQSPRYKIIEKRQSVAFWCNPISGHATLYWYQQILGQGPKLLIQFQNNGVVDDSQLPKDRFSAERLKGVDSTLKIQPAKLEDSAVYLCASSLYLGLYGYTFGSGTRLTVV.

The chain recombines TRBV5-5 with TRBJ2-3; D is perhaps TRBD2 (6 bases). The CDR3 is made up of 12 amino acids. V gave up 4 bases and J gave up 3 bases, with 6 bases separating them. Germline lookup yields CDR1 SGHKS and CDR2 YYEKEE (reference sequence). The CDR3 region is CASSRGTDTQYF. The CDR3 DNA sequence: TGTGCCAGCAGCCGGGGGACAGATACGCAGTATTTT.

The V call is TRBV30, the J call TRBJ1-2; tentative D call: TRBD1 (6 bases). V was trimmed by 5 bases and J by 2 bases, leaving 9 bases between them. CDR1 and CDR2 from the germline V gene are GTSNPN and SVGIG (reference sequence). The CDR3 runs to 12 residues. CDR3 coding DNA: TGTGCCTGGGGGCAGGGGAACTATGGCTACACCTTC. Protein product: CAWGQGNYGYTF.

This chain links TRBV7-2 with TRBJ1-4; no clear D. The CDR3 length is 17 residues. CDR1 SGHTA and CDR2 FQGNSA come from the germline V gene. Trimming shortened V by 1 base and J by 0 bases, and 12 bases separated the two germline ends. CDR3 in DNA: TGTGCCAGCAGCTTAGTTCTCCGGGGAGCAACTAATGAAAAACTGTTTTTT. This encodes CASSLVLRGATNEKLFF. The whole variable domain, remainder taken from reference TRBV7-2 and TRBJ1-4, is GAGVSQSPSNKVTEKGKDVELRCDPISGHTALYWYRQSLGQGLEFLIYFQGNSAPDKSGLPSDRFSAERTGGSVSTLTIQRTQQEDSAVYLCASSLVLRGATNEKLFFGSGTQLSVL.

V usage is TRBV29-1 and J usage is TRBJ2-1; 7 bases agree with TRBD2. The CDR3 loop spans 14 amino acids. Germline-derived CDR1 and CDR2 are SQVTM and ANQGSEA. V gave up 2 bases and J gave up 4 bases; unmatched junction bases: 5. CDR3 loop: CSVEMGGPYNEQFF. The CDR3, as DNA: TGCAGCGTTGAAATGGGAGGGCCGTACAATGAGCAGTTCTTC.

The gene calls are TRBV2 and TRBJ2-5; D unresolved. Germline-derived CDR1 and CDR2 are SNHLY and FYNNEI. Deletions cut 10 bases from V and 5 bases from J, with 17 bases between. The length of the CDR3 is 13 residues. CDR3 sequence (DNA): TGTGCCACCGCGGAAGAGACGGTGGAGACCCAGTACTTC. Protein: CATAEETVETQYF.

The rearrangement joins TRBV6-6 to TRBJ1-1; D is ambiguous. Germline-derived CDR1 and CDR2 are MNHNY and SVGAGI (reference sequence). The CDR3 consists of 14 residues. Trimming shortened V by 4 bases and J by 1 base, and 10 bases separated the two germline ends. In DNA form, the CDR3 reads TGTGCCAGCAGTTCCCGGTGGGAGAACACTGAAGCTTTCTTT. Protein product: CASSSRWENTEAFF.

V gene TRBV5-6 combines with J gene TRBJ1-2; TRBD1 agrees at 7 bases. The CDR3 is 18 residues long. J was trimmed by 0 bases and V by 3 bases; bases with no gene match: 14. Germline V lookup: CDR1 SGHDT, CDR2 YYEEEE. The CDR3 here is CASSWTFNRGLSNYGYTF. In DNA form, the CDR3 reads TGTGCCAGCAGCTGGACTTTCAACAGGGGTCTGTCTAACTATGGCTACACCTTC.

The gene calls are TRBV28 and TRBJ1-5; D unresolved. The CDR3 spans 20 residues. The ends were cut back, 2 bases at V and 0 bases at J, with 23 bases in the middle. Germline V gives CDR1 MDHEN, CDR2 SYDVKM. The CDR3 is CASSLKSPRREFYSNQPQHF. CDR3 in DNA: TGTGCCAGCAGTTTAAAGTCCCCCCGACGGGAGTTTTATAGCAATCAGCCCCAGCATTTT.

The V call is TRBV6-5, the J call TRBJ1-1; D is perhaps TRBD1 (6 bases). This CDR3 contains 12 residues. The V gene's germline CDR1 is MNHEY and CDR2 SVGAGI. V was trimmed by 8 bases and J by 6 bases, leaving 13 bases between them. The CDR3 nucleotides read TGTGCCAGCCACAACAGGGCGGCTGAAGCTTTCTTT. Translated, it gives CASHNRAAEAFF.

J is TRBJ1-5 and V is TRBV2, with D possibly TRBD1 on 6 matching bases. The CDR3 loop spans 16 amino acids. Trimming cost V 8 bases and J 0 bases, with 17 bases left between them. Per germline, CDR1 SNHLY and CDR2 FYNNEI. This CDR3 is CASEGGLRASNQPQHF. DNA of the CDR3: TGTGCCAGCGAGGGGGGTCTGAGGGCTAGCAATCAGCCCCAGCATTTT.

The table lists this clone with a count of one. The chain recombines TRBV28 with TRBJ1-3; no firm D call. This CDR3 is 15 amino acids long. Germline assignment: CDR1 MDHEN and CDR2 SYDVKM. V was pared by 1 base and J by 0 bases, with 7 bases between. The CDR3 loop is CASSLLQVSGNTIYF. The CDR3 coding sequence is TGTGCCAGCAGTTTATTACAAGTCTCTGGAAACACCATATATTTT.